This T cell receptor (beta chain) was recovered during a study of T cell responses to AZD1222 COVID-19 vaccine (dated by TCRdb to the early 2020s). Study-wide context: AZD1222 recipients given second doses at about 4 weeks or at about 12 weeks were pooled, since spike-specific TCR depth and breadth were not found to differ between the two schedules. Trial participants were enrolled by age into subgroups of 18-55, 56-69 and 70-plus years, and around 150, 29 and 61 TCR-sequenced participants, respectively, were included in these subgroups. TCR sequencing covered fewer than 250 trial participants: 200 to 220 given two doses of AZD1222 and 26 given two doses of MenACWY control vaccine. The paper's findings and limits, for the study overall: After two AZD1222 doses, spike-specific TCR breadth and depth were significantly higher than at day 0 and than in MenACWY recipients. Because no samples from the day 14 peak response were available, repertoires could be characterized only after the peak T cell response. Reportedly, close to half of the unique spike-specific TCRs recognized epitopes lying outside the regions that are mutated in the B.1.351 and B.1.1.7 variants. The 56-69-year group was small, and its depth increase did not reach significance, likely because of low power. Conclusions about previously exposed vaccinees were limited because only six AZD1222 recipients were SARS-CoV-2 seropositive at baseline. Participants were mostly white British, with more females than males. The authors suggested clonal diversity may have been underestimated. The whole spike protein was spanned by vaccine-associated CD4 TCRs, and dominant responses were seen in regions 160-218 and 743-854.

The CDR3 regions of human TCRbeta chains were subjected to immunosequencing. The paper's processing steps were these. TCRs in the repertoires were matched against a reference library of SARS-CoV-2-specific TCRs that had been generated with the MIRA antigen-specificity platform. Breadth was defined as the fraction of unique TCRs that were SARS-CoV-2-associated, and depth was defined as the fraction of total T cells that were SARS-CoV-2-associated. Each spike-specific TCR was assigned to its reactive spike region and to a CD4 or CD8 class using the MIRA data. Log10-transformed breadth and depth values were compared by one-way ANOVA with Sidak's multiple comparisons tests. This is the immuneACCESS table as TCRdb keeps it, with only in-frame sequences that have V and J called. A part of the clones is gone; compared with another copy, unresolved V genes explain less than half, and the rest is unexplained. Clone size and V and J calls were adopted from that table, with D and trimming inferred from the DNA. Counted in this sample were roughly 140,000 clones; more than 80% of them appeared once. Clones ranked in the top ten supply approximately 1.5% of the sample.

The time point label, as the study defines it: baseline before first vaccination. The vaccinee samples were drawn from two UK trials, COV001 and COV002, one of which was a single-blind randomized controlled phase 2/3 trial testing AZD1222 (ChAdOx1 nCoV-19) in healthy adults. For TCRbeta chain sequencing, PBMC samples from trial participants were taken at day 0 and at day 28 after the second dose. Concerning this clone: There is no known antigen for this receptor. The record has no base qualities; no much larger clone is one base away.

The input for sequencing was peripheral blood, taken on day 0 of AZD1222 vaccination. The TCR was taken from an adult in good health.

The CDR3 reads as follows: CATSRHLTIRGQGESAGEQYF. The bases are TGTGCCACCAGCAGACACCTTACGATTCGGGGACAGGGGGAATCGGCTGGGGAGCAGTACTTC. The sequence is built from TRBV15 and TRBJ2-7; TRBD1 aligns with 11 central bases. In the germline V gene (reference sequence), CDR1 corresponds to LNHNV and CDR2 to YYDKDF. Unmatched junction bases come to 25, with V trimmed by 2 bases and J by 7 bases. The cysteine opens and the phenylalanine closes a CDR3 of 21 amino acids. CDR3 DNA only is kept here, 63 bases in frame from base 1.